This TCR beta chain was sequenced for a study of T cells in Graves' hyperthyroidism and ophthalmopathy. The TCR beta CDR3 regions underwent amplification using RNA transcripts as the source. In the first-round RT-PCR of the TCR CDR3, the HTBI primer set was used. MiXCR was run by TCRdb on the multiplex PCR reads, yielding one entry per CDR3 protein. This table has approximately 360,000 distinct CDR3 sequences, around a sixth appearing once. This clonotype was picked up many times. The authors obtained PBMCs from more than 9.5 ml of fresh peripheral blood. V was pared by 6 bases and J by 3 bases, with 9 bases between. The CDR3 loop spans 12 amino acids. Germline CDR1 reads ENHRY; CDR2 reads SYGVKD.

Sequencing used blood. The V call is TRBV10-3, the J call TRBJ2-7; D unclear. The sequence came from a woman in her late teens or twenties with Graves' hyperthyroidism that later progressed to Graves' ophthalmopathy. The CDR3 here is CAISTEYYEQYF. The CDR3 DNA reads TGTGCCATCAGCACAGAGTACTACGAGCAGTACTTC.